These T cell receptor beta chains were read from a single sample in a study of shared clonotypes between healthy human individuals. Clones were sequenced by immunoSEQ multiplex PCR, and TCRdb holds only the in-frame ones, with some missing. Of 650,000 to 800,000 clones listed, 55% to 80% are singletons. The sample comprised memory CD4+ T cells sorted from blood. The receptors were gathered from a woman aged 25 to 39 in good health. The CDR3 runs from the conserved cysteine through the conserved F or W. D genes are given only for firm matches. A row's size may be missing; if present it is once, few, many or a size class.

cdr3_aa: CASSPPVGHTDTQYF
j_call: TRBJ2-3
d_call: NA
clone_size: NA
v_call: TRBV28

cdr3_aa: CSGVLSPQETQYF
j_call: TRBJ2-5
d_call: NA
clone_size: few
v_call: TRBV29-1

cdr3_aa: CASSLWFGPGHTEAFF
j_call: TRBJ1-1
d_call: NA
clone_size: NA
v_call: TRBV27

cdr3_aa: CASSSGQGGRWETQYF
j_call: TRBJ2-5
d_call: NA
clone_size: few
v_call: TRBV28

cdr3_aa: CASSFSRQRNEKLFF
j_call: TRBJ1-4
d_call: NA
clone_size: NA
v_call: TRBV28

cdr3_aa: CASSQGVSGGSYEQYF
j_call: TRBJ2-7
d_call: TRBD1
clone_size: NA
v_call: TRBV4-1

cdr3_aa: CASSVRQGNQPQHF
j_call: TRBJ1-5
d_call: TRBD1
clone_size: few
v_call: TRBV2

cdr3_aa: CASSPRGLAGVADTQYF
j_call: TRBJ2-3
d_call: TRBD2
clone_size: NA
v_call: TRBV4-1

cdr3_aa: CASNEGDPSEQYF
j_call: TRBJ2-7
d_call: NA
clone_size: NA
v_call: TRBV14

cdr3_aa: CAISEREGREQYF
j_call: TRBJ2-7
d_call: TRBD2
clone_size: NA
v_call: TRBV10-3

cdr3_aa: CASSPPLAGVGETQYF
j_call: TRBJ2-5
d_call: TRBD2
clone_size: many
v_call: TRBV2

cdr3_aa: CASRVQGGQPQHF
j_call: TRBJ1-5
d_call: NA
clone_size: once
v_call: TRBV28

cdr3_aa: CASSLSGAYNEQFF
j_call: TRBJ2-1
d_call: NA
clone_size: few
v_call: TRBV11-3

cdr3_aa: CASSRVAYEQYF
j_call: TRBJ2-7
d_call: NA
clone_size: NA
v_call: TRBV7-9

cdr3_aa: CASSEGGGFRYTEAFF
j_call: TRBJ1-1
d_call: NA
clone_size: many
v_call: TRBV6-1

cdr3_aa: CASSLLGQGGSGNTIYF
j_call: TRBJ1-3
d_call: TRBD1
clone_size: once
v_call: TRBV7-2

cdr3_aa: CASSLAPGTEAFF
j_call: TRBJ1-1
d_call: NA
clone_size: NA
v_call: TRBV7-7

cdr3_aa: CASSGQPPEYGYTF
j_call: TRBJ1-2
d_call: NA
clone_size: few
v_call: TRBV28

cdr3_aa: CASSLAVRQPQHF
j_call: TRBJ1-5
d_call: NA
clone_size: NA
v_call: TRBV5-5

cdr3_aa: CASSPGLAGGPSTGELFF
j_call: TRBJ2-2
d_call: TRBD2
clone_size: few
v_call: TRBV5-4

cdr3_aa: CAWSLGGEETQYF
j_call: TRBJ2-5
d_call: NA
clone_size: NA
v_call: TRBV30

cdr3_aa: CASSPGSTDTQYF
j_call: TRBJ2-3
d_call: NA
clone_size: NA
v_call: TRBV25-1

cdr3_aa: CASSYAGTANTEAFF
j_call: TRBJ1-1
d_call: TRBD1
clone_size: NA
v_call: TRBV28

cdr3_aa: CASSQSQGSYTF
j_call: TRBJ1-2
d_call: NA
clone_size: once
v_call: TRBV7-2

cdr3_aa: CASSQEAGWNEQFF
j_call: TRBJ2-1
d_call: NA
clone_size: NA
v_call: TRBV14

cdr3_aa: CASSLTGTATNEKLFF
j_call: TRBJ1-4
d_call: NA
clone_size: NA
v_call: TRBV7-8

cdr3_aa: CASSSPGGGPRNEQFF
j_call: TRBJ2-1
d_call: TRBD2
clone_size: NA
v_call: TRBV7-9

cdr3_aa: CASSHLISGVDTQYF
j_call: TRBJ2-3
d_call: TRBD2
clone_size: NA
v_call: TRBV7-9

cdr3_aa: CASRLAGRHEQFF
j_call: TRBJ2-1
d_call: TRBD2
clone_size: NA
v_call: TRBV30

cdr3_aa: CASSLVEGQFEQYF
j_call: TRBJ2-7
d_call: NA
clone_size: NA
v_call: TRBV11-2

cdr3_aa: CATSRLAGGMNEQFF
j_call: TRBJ2-1
d_call: TRBD2
clone_size: NA
v_call: TRBV15

cdr3_aa: CASSQVSGANNEQFF
j_call: TRBJ2-1
d_call: NA
clone_size: NA
v_call: TRBV4-2

cdr3_aa: CASSFTRVVLYF
j_call: TRBJ2-5
d_call: NA
clone_size: once
v_call: TRBV7-2

cdr3_aa: CATRGLQGDQPQHF
j_call: TRBJ1-5
d_call: NA
clone_size: NA
v_call: TRBV19

cdr3_aa: CASSVQQGDGYTF
j_call: TRBJ1-2
d_call: NA
clone_size: NA
v_call: TRBV6-1

cdr3_aa: CASSLVGGQETQYF
j_call: TRBJ2-5
d_call: NA
clone_size: few
v_call: TRBV28

cdr3_aa: CASSGTSGFYGYTF
j_call: TRBJ1-2
d_call: NA
clone_size: NA
v_call: TRBV27

cdr3_aa: CASSPETGSQPQHF
j_call: TRBJ1-5
d_call: NA
clone_size: NA
v_call: TRBV6-6

cdr3_aa: CASSVLDSNTGELFF
j_call: TRBJ2-2
d_call: NA
clone_size: NA
v_call: TRBV25-1

cdr3_aa: CASSQARIETQYF
j_call: TRBJ2-5
d_call: NA
clone_size: NA
v_call: TRBV14

cdr3_aa: CATSMRSGIGREPQHF
j_call: TRBJ1-5
d_call: NA
clone_size: NA
v_call: TRBV15

cdr3_aa: CASSANRRTEAFF
j_call: TRBJ1-1
d_call: NA
clone_size: NA
v_call: TRBV18

cdr3_aa: CASSPTFDRVSYEQYF
j_call: TRBJ2-7
d_call: TRBD1
clone_size: NA
v_call: TRBV18

cdr3_aa: CASSKEIYYEQYF
j_call: TRBJ2-7
d_call: NA
clone_size: few
v_call: TRBV19

cdr3_aa: CASSLSPVTFYGYTF
j_call: TRBJ1-2
d_call: NA
clone_size: NA
v_call: TRBV28

cdr3_aa: CASGHRGQYDGELFF
j_call: TRBJ2-2
d_call: NA
clone_size: NA
v_call: TRBV19

cdr3_aa: CASSPIAAPYGYTF
j_call: TRBJ1-2
d_call: NA
clone_size: NA
v_call: TRBV7-6

cdr3_aa: CASSQVWSQGNEAFF
j_call: TRBJ1-1
d_call: TRBD1
clone_size: NA
v_call: TRBV7-2

cdr3_aa: CASSYEQGGSEAFF
j_call: TRBJ1-1
d_call: NA
clone_size: NA
v_call: TRBV7-8

cdr3_aa: CASRRPGLTYGYTF
j_call: TRBJ1-2
d_call: NA
clone_size: NA
v_call: TRBV28

cdr3_aa: CASSSTDGYEQYF
j_call: TRBJ2-7
d_call: NA
clone_size: NA
v_call: TRBV6-5

cdr3_aa: CASSLPGLSSYNEQFF
j_call: TRBJ2-1
d_call: NA
clone_size: NA
v_call: TRBV28

cdr3_aa: CASSPGQANYGYTF
j_call: TRBJ1-2
d_call: NA
clone_size: NA
v_call: TRBV28

cdr3_aa: CASSLSGEGSSYGYTF
j_call: TRBJ1-2
d_call: NA
clone_size: NA
v_call: TRBV27

cdr3_aa: CASSGQGDSVGYTF
j_call: TRBJ1-2
d_call: TRBD1
clone_size: NA
v_call: TRBV6-1

cdr3_aa: CASISFTGAYEQYF
j_call: TRBJ2-7
d_call: NA
clone_size: NA
v_call: TRBV27

cdr3_aa: CSVEFDGYEQYF
j_call: TRBJ2-7
d_call: NA
clone_size: NA
v_call: TRBV29-1